The present TCR beta chain was sequenced within a study of blood T cells in healthy people across ages (dated by TCRdb to about 2015). Context from the whole study: In model experiments, template switching captured about one uniquely barcoded TCR beta cDNA molecule for every two T cells. Two additional independent replicas of 1 million unique cDNA reads from the same blood draw were analyzed for two donors (one aged 18 to 30 and one aged 80 or older). The donors were divided into four age groups: young (average roughly 17 years), middle-aged (approximately 42), aged (about 61) and long-lived (about 90). To track age-related changes in TCR beta repertoire diversity, the study relied on deep sequencing normalized with unique cDNA molecular identifiers. To avoid experimental bias, donors of different ages were spread randomly across the sequencing lanes. Beyond this particular receptor, the publication reports: Donor CMV infection status was unknown, potentially confounding age-related changes in expanded clonotypes. Estimates of total diversity from one million sequenced T cells were regarded as lower bounds and underestimates. Compared with the aged group, the long-lived group had more naive CD4+ T cells, fewer expanded clones and increased TCR diversity, suggesting age selection. As age increased, observed TCR beta diversity per million T cells dropped in a roughly linear way, and a significant reduction was already evident by age 40. Because profiling used bulk unsorted PBMCs, naive and antigen-experienced compartments could not be compared conclusively. The percentage of naive T cells measured by flow cytometry correlated strongly with observed TCR beta diversity.

Library preparation used 5' RACE. Sequencing used an Illumina HiSeq 2500. The second PCR ran for roughly 6 to 11 cycles and used a J-beta primer mix along with a sample-barcoded 5' primer. Each TCR beta cDNA molecule received a unique molecular identifier from a template-switch 5' adaptor carrying 12 random nucleotides. Each sample yielded at least 2.5 million CDR3-containing paired-end reads. The Mint cDNA synthesis kit, primed by a TRBC-specific oligonucleotide, was used to synthesize first-strand cDNA from all RNA. After uracil-DNA glycosylase treatment, a first 18-cycle PCR used universal primers M1SS and BC2_uni_R on all cDNA. The source study handled its data this way. Each sample was normalized by randomly selecting 1 million high-quality reads, each carrying a distinct molecular identifier. Instead of being binned into consensus sequences, reads that shared molecular identifiers were thrown out. MiTCR, run with a Q25 quality threshold and the strictest error-elimination algorithm, handled CDR3 identification, clonotype clustering and error correction. A nonparametric unseen species model with Euler transformation was used to estimate a lower bound on total TCR beta diversity. TCRdb took the public reads, trimmed them with fastp at Q25, ran MiXCR for clone calling and kept in-frame beta chains. Rows are unified per CDR3 protein, each entry keeping the most common DNA and genes. The V and J calls reflect TCRdb's pipeline rather than the authors' work. This sample comprises some 1.5 million distinct CDR3 sequences, roughly 27% of them detected only once. Roughly 8% of the sample belongs to the ten largest clones.

In regard to this clonotype: Its antigen target is currently unknown. Nothing much larger sits one base from this clone, and base qualities are not available.

Donors were under 40 systemically healthy Caucasian individuals from Russia aged roughly 6 to 95 years. Roughly 11 milliliters of peripheral blood were drawn from each donor into EDTA-treated Vacutainer tubes. Ficoll-Paque density-gradient centrifugation was used to isolate PBMCs, with at least 7 million per sample. Total RNA, at least 6 micrograms per sample, was extracted from PBMCs with Trizol reagent. The percentages of naive CD45RAhigh/CD27high T cells were determined by flow cytometry on a PBMC aliquot from every donor. Trimming takes 0 bases off V and 4 bases off J; junction bases not matched to a gene: 10. Per the germline V gene, SGHTA is the CDR1 and FQGNSA is the CDR2. The CDR3 spans 19 residues, from the cysteine through the phenylalanine. The retained sequence is limited to the CDR3, 57 bases, with the frame set at the first base.

The sample was blood. The chain is assembled from TRBV7-2 and TRBJ2-5; 14 junctional bases match TRBD2. This TCR came from a woman in her 30s in good health. The nucleotide sequence reads TGTGCCAGCAGCTTAGCGGTTGGGGGACTAGCGGGAGATCGAGAGACCCAGTACTTC. This sequence encodes CASSLAVGGLAGDRETQYF.